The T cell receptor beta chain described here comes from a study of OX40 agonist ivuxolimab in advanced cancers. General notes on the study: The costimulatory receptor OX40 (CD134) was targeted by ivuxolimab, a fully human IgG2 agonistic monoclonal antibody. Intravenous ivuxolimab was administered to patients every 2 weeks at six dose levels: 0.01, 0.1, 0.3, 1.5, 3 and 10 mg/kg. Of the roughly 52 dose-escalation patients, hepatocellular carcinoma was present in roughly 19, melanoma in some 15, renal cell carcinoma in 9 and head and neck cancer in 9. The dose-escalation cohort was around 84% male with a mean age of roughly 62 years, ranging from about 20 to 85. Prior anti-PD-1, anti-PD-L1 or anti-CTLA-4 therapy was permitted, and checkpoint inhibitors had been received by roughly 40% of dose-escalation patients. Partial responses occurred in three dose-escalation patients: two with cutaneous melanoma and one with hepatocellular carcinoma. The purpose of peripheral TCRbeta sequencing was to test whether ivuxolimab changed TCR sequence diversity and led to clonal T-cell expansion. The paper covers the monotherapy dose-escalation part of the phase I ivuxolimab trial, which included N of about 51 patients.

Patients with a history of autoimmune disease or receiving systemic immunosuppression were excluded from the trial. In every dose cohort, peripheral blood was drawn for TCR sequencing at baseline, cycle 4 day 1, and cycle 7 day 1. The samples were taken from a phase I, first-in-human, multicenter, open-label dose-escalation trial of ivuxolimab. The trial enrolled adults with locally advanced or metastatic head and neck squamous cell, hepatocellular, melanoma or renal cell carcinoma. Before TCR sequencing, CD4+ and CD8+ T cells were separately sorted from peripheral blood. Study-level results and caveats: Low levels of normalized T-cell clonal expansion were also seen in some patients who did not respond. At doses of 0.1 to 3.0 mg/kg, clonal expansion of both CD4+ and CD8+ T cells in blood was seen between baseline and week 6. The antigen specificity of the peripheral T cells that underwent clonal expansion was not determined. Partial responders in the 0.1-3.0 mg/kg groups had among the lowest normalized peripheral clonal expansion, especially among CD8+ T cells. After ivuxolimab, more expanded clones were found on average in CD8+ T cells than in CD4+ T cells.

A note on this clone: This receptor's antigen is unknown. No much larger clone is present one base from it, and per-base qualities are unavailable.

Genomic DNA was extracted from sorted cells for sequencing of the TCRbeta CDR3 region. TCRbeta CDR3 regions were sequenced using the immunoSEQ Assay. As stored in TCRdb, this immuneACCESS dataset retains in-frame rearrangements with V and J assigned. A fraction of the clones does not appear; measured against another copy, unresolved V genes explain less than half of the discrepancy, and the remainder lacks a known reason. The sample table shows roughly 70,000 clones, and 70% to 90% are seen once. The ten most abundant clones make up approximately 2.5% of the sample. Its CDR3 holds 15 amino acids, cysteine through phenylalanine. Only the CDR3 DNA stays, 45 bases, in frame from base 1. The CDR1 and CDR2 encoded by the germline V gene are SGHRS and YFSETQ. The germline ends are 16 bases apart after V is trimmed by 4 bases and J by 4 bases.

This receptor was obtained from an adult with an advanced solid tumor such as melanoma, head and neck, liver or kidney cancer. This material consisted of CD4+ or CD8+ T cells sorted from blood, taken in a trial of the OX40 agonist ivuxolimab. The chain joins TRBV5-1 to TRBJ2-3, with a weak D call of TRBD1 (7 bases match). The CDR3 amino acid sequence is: CASSLGGTGADTQYF. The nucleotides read TGCGCCAGCAGCCTGGGGGGCACAGGGGCAGATACGCAGTATTTT.